This T cell receptor beta chain was retrieved from a study of T cells in Graves' hyperthyroidism and ophthalmopathy. A note on this clonotype: Its specificity is unknown.

What was amplified from RNA transcripts were TCR beta CDR3 regions. First-round RT-PCR with HTBI primers amplified the TCR CDR3 region. MiXCR, run by TCRdb on the multiplex PCR reads, gives a single entry per CDR3 protein. This repertoire shows approximately 530,000 distinct CDR3 sequences, 16% found once; its top ten account for more than 15%. There are 12 residues in the CDR3. V was trimmed by 7 bases and J by 2 bases, leaving 6 bases between them. Study-wide findings and caveats: A median approximately 6.8 months before onset, the model predicted ophthalmopathy.

This rearrangement joins TRBV12-3 or TRBV12-4 to TRBJ1-5; D call uncertain. The sample consisted of blood. The sequence was obtained from a woman aged 18-29 years with Graves' hyperthyroidism. CDR3 loop: CASMGRNQPQHF. The CDR3 DNA follows: TGTGCCAGCATGGGCCGCAATCAGCCCCAGCATTTT.